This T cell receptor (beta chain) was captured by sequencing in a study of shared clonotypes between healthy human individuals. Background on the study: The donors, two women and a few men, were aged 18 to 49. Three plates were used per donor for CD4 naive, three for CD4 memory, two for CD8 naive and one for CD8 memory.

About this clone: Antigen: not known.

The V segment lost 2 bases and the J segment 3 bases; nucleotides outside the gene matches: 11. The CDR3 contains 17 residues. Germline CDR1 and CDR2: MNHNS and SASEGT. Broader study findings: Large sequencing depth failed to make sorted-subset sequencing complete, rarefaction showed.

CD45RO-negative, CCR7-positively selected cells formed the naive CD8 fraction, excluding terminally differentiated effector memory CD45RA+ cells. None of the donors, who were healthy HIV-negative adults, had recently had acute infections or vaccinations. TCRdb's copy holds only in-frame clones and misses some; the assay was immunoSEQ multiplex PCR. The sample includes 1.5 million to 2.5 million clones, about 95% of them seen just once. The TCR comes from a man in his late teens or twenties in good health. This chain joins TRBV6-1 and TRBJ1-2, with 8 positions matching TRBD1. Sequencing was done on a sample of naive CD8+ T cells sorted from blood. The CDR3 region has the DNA TGTGCCAGCAGTGAAAGTGGGGGGGACAGGTTTTACTATGGCTACACCTTC. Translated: CASSESGGDRFYYGYTF.